The 23 T cell receptor beta chains presented below share a single source sample, sequenced in a study of T-cell reconstitution after alpha-beta-depleted transplantation in children. Unique molecular identifiers were incorporated when the TCRbeta library was constructed. TCRdb reprocessed the PCR reads with MiXCR, giving one entry per CDR3 protein. The sample shows 190,000 or so distinct CDR3 sequences, approximately 7% of them seen only once. The sequences come from PBMCs from the stem cell graft donor, collected from the stem cell graft. The receptors stem from a human donor who donated a stem cell graft to a child with Wiskott-Aldrich syndrome.

This clonotype was seen repeatedly, ten times or more. The chain joins TRBV29-1 to TRBJ2-5, with unresolved D. Trimming shortened V by 2 bases and J by 4 bases, and 5 bases separated the two germline ends. The germline gives CDR1 SQVTM, CDR2 ANQGSEA. There are 11 residues in the CDR3. The CDR3 protein is CSVENGETQYF. The CDR3 DNA sequence: TGCAGCGTTGAAAATGGAGAGACCCAGTACTTC.

The chain has TRBV5-1 and TRBJ2-7; 8 bases align to TRBD1. J gave up 0 bases and V 2 bases, and 4 bases lay outside the gene matches. The CDR3 is 15 residues long. Per germline, CDR1 SGHRS and CDR2 YFSETQ. The CDR3: CASSFRQGISYEQYF. DNA for the CDR3: TGCGCCAGCAGCTTCCGACAGGGGATCTCCTACGAGCAGTACTTC.

Many counts were recorded for this clonotype. The chain has TRBV12-3 or TRBV12-4 and TRBJ2-2; D might be TRBD1 or TRBD2, each matching 5 bases. With 3 bases removed from V and 7 bases from J, the gap between germline ends came to 12 bases. The CDR3 length is 14 residues. CDR3 nucleotide sequence: TGTGCCAGCAGTTTTCGCAGGGCGGGCGGGGAGCTGTTTTTT. Amino acids: CASSFRRAGGELFF.

In its sample, this clonotype was seen many times. CDR3 protein: CATSDYLAGAIGEQFF. The CDR3 DNA sequence: TGTGCCACCAGTGATTACCTAGCGGGAGCCATCGGTGAGCAGTTCTTC. The gene calls are TRBV24-1 and TRBJ2-1; 10 bases line up with TRBD2. Germline CDR1 is KGHDR and CDR2 is SFDVKD. CDR3 size: 16 residues. V shed 2 bases and J 9 bases; nucleotides not matched to a gene: 9.

This clonotype was seen repeatedly, ten times or more. The chain uses TRBV20-1 and TRBJ2-5; TRBD2 is a possible D gene (6 bases). Germline V gene sequence: CDR1 DFQATT, CDR2 SNEGSKA (reference sequence). Trimming shortened V by 6 bases and J by 5 bases, and 13 bases separated the two germline ends. There are 12 residues in the CDR3. DNA of the CDR3: TGCAGTGCGAGGCTAGCGAGGGAGACCCAGTACTTC. Translating gives CSARLARETQYF.

The table lists this clonotype with many counts. The rearrangement joins TRBV29-1 to TRBJ2-5; the match to TRBD1 covers 9 bases. The trim removed 8 bases at V and 4 bases at J, leaving 11 bases unmatched. The germline CDR1 and CDR2 sequences are SQVTM and ANQGSEA. This CDR3 spans 14 amino acids. CDR3 in amino acids: CSWGTNRGLETQYF. DNA for the CDR3: TGCAGCTGGGGAACCAACAGGGGGCTAGAGACCCAGTACTTC.

This clonotype has a single count. This may come from a read error, since a much larger clone is one base off. The rearrangement links TRBV28 to TRBJ2-1; D remains ambiguous. This CDR3 has 17 residues. The germline gives CDR1 MDHEN, CDR2 SYDVKM. The CDR3 bases are TGTGCCAGCAGTTTTCGGGCCAGACCGAGCTCCAACAATGAGCAGTTCTTC. Protein sequence: CASSFRARPSSNNEQFF.

In this sample, this clonotype turned up many times. The chain combines TRBV29-1 with TRBJ1-2; TRBD1 is a possible D gene (5 bases). CDR1 and CDR2 (germline): SQVTM, ANQGSEA. The CDR3 is 11 amino acids. V shed 6 bases and J shed 2 bases, with 7 bases lying between them. Here the CDR3 reads CSVQENYGYTF. CDR3 sequence (DNA): TGCAGCGTACAGGAGAACTATGGCTACACCTTC.

This clonotype occurred a few times. CDR3 amino acids: CASGSGANVLTF. The DNA of the CDR3 is TGTGCCAGCGGCTCTGGGGCCAACGTCCTGACTTTC. V usage is TRBV6-6 and J usage is TRBJ2-6, with no clear D. The CDR3 is 12 residues long. Germline CDR1 MNHNY, CDR2 SVGAGI (reference sequence). The germline V and J ends were trimmed by 8 bases and 0 bases, with 2 bases remaining between them.

This clonotype was counted at least ten times. The V call is TRBV11-2, the J call TRBJ1-6; possible D gene TRBD1, 5 bases. From germline, CDR1 is SGHAT and CDR2 FQNNGV. Trimming stripped 4 bases from V and 7 bases from J, with 11 bases between. The CDR3 is 14 amino acids. CDR3 in amino acids: CASSYRGRNSPLHF. The DNA of the CDR3 is TGTGCCAGCAGCTACCGGGGGAGAAATTCACCCCTCCACTTT.

This clonotype was detected a few times. The genes are TRBV6-5 and TRBJ1-6; D is possibly TRBD1 (6 bases). The CDR3 loop spans 14 amino acids. Trimming removed 7 bases at V and 7 bases at J, with 14 bases between. Germline assignment: CDR1 MNHEY and CDR2 SVGAGI. CDR3 region: CASTTRGSNSPLHF. The CDR3 nucleotides are TGTGCCAGCACTACCAGGGGTTCAAATTCACCCCTCCACTTT.

This clonotype was seen many times. J is TRBJ1-2 and V is TRBV12-3 or TRBV12-4, with a weak D call TRBD1 (5 bases). The length of the CDR3 is 14 residues. Between the trimmed V and J ends, which lost 5 bases and 1 base, there was a span of 11 bases. CDR3 residues: CASSLFGGNYGYTF. CDR3 DNA sequence: TGTGCCAGCAGTCTTTTTGGGGGTAACTATGGCTACACCTTC.

This clonotype was seen a few times. J is TRBJ1-5 and V is TRBV6-1; D gene uncertain. The germline V gene encodes CDR1 MNHNS and CDR2 SASEGT. V lost 7 bases and J lost 6, with 19 bases in between. The CDR3 is 15 residues long. The CDR3 here is CASKTHSGGGQPQHF. The CDR3 DNA reads as TGTGCCAGCAAAACACACAGCGGAGGTGGTCAGCCCCAGCATTTT.

Ten or more counts support this clonotype. The rearrangement joins TRBV20-1 to TRBJ2-3; 8 bases map to TRBD2. CDR1 is DFQATT and CDR2 is SNEGSKA in the germline V gene (reference sequence). The ends lost 5 bases at V and 1 base at J; junction bases unmatched: 2. The CDR3 is made up of 13 amino acids. DNA of the CDR3: TGCAGTGCTCGGACTAGCCGCACAGATACGCAGTATTTT. This encodes CSARTSRTDTQYF.

This chain connects TRBV6-4 to TRBJ2-4; no definite D call. Germline loops: CDR1 MRHNA, CDR2 SNTAGT. V gave up 6 bases and J gave up 0 bases, with 3 bases separating them. This CDR3 spans 12 amino acids. The chain's CDR3 is CASRRAKNIQYF. For the CDR3, the DNA is TGTGCCAGCAGGAGAGCCAAAAACATTCAGTACTTC.

This clonotype was found many times. This sequence joins TRBV20-1 and TRBJ2-5, with 7 bases lining up with TRBD1. In germline, CDR1 is DFQATT, CDR2 SNEGSKA (reference sequence). The CDR3 has 15 amino acids. Trimming took 5 bases from V and 2 from J; bases not matched to a gene: 11. CDR3 in DNA: TGCAGTGCTCGGCGTCAGGGGGTGAGGCAAGAGACCCAGTACTTC. It is translated as CSARRQGVRQETQYF.

The V gene is TRBV6-2 or TRBV6-3, the J gene TRBJ2-3, with TRBD2 identical over 8 bases. Looked up from germline, CDR1 is MNHEY and CDR2 is SVGEGT. There are 16 residues in the CDR3. V was clipped by 2 bases and J by 4 bases; unmatched bases: 8. CDR3 sequence: CASSYGSGSLADTQYF. The CDR3 DNA is TGTGCCAGCAGTTACGGGAGCGGGAGTCTCGCAGATACGCAGTATTTT.

This clonotype appeared many times. V gene TRBV12-3 or TRBV12-4 combines with J gene TRBJ2-1; 14 bases map to TRBD2. This CDR3 comprises 14 residues. Trimming took 5 bases from V and 11 from J; bases not matched to a gene: 5. Here the CDR3 reads CASSPTSGRAKQFF. The CDR3 nucleotides are TGTGCCAGCAGTCCGACTAGCGGGAGGGCCAAGCAGTTCTTC.

Many counts were recorded for this clonotype. The chain has TRBV7-9 and TRBJ1-4, with 7 positions matching TRBD1. Germline V gene sequence: CDR1 SEHNR, CDR2 FQNEAQ (reference sequence). CDR3 size: 13 residues. Losses at the gene ends were 2 bases for V and 14 bases for J; bases not matched to a gene: 8. The CDR3 DNA is TGTGCCAGCAGCTTATTATTGTCGGACAGGCTGTTTTTT. It specifies CASSLLLSDRLFF.

This clonotype was detected many times. This chain links TRBV4-1 with TRBJ2-7, with TRBD1 identical over 8 bases. CDR1 MGHRA and CDR2 YSYEKL come from the germline V gene. This CDR3 is built from 14 residues. The trim removed 3 bases at V and 2 bases at J, leaving 3 bases unmatched. The CDR3 DNA reads TGCGCCAGCAGCCAGATGGACAGGGCCTACGAGCAGTACTTC. It specifies CASSQMDRAYEQYF.

Only a few counts were recorded for this clonotype. The V gene is TRBV7-2, the J gene TRBJ2-2; the D gene is possibly TRBD2 (5 bases). V lost 5 bases to trimming and J lost 1 base, with 11 bases between them. There are 15 residues in the CDR3. Germline loops: CDR1 SGHTA, CDR2 FQGNSA. The DNA for the CDR3 is TGTGCCAGCAGCCGTGGACTTCGGAACACCGGGGAGCTGTTTTTT. Translating gives CASSRGLRNTGELFF.

This clonotype was recorded at least ten times. V and J are TRBV20-1 and TRBJ2-7; D is unresolved. The V gene's germline CDR1 is DFQATT and CDR2 SNEGSKA (reference sequence). The CDR3 extends over 11 amino acids. CDR3 amino acids: CSLQLQPEQYF. Written as DNA, the CDR3 is TGCAGCCTACAACTACAGCCCGAGCAGTACTTC.

Many counts were recorded for this clonotype. The V gene is TRBV12-3 or TRBV12-4, the J gene TRBJ2-7; 8 bases are a match to TRBD2. The trim removed 6 bases at V and 5 bases at J, leaving 15 bases unmatched. This CDR3 is built from 16 residues. CDR3 amino acids: CASSPRGGRTRNEQYF. CDR3 in DNA: TGTGCCAGCAGCCCCCGCGGCGGGAGGACGAGAAACGAGCAGTACTTC.